One sample yielded the 25 T cell receptor beta chains listed below, sequenced in a study of Ad26.COV2.S vaccination and SARS-CoV-2 variants. Sequencing used immunoSEQ multiplex PCR; TCRdb keeps in-frame clones, though not all of them. The sample lists hundreds of thousands of clones; approximately 90% were seen once. The treatment denotes: roughly 20 received Ad26.COV2.S at low or high dose, single or two shots; several received placebo; per-sample allocation not given. Sampling was performed 63 days after the first vaccine or placebo injection. This specimen was peripheral blood, taken in a trial of Ad26.COV2.S vaccine versus placebo. The receptors were gathered from a person aged 18-60 years who received the Ad26.COV2.S COVID-19 vaccine or a placebo.

The gene calls are TRBV7-6 and TRBJ1-1; D gene unclear. V was trimmed by 6 bases and J by 0 bases, leaving 14 bases between them. CDR1 SGHVS and CDR2 FNYEAQ come from the germline V gene. This CDR3 is 15 amino acids long. CDR3 DNA: TGTGCCAGCAGTTTTCTCGACACCATGAACACTGAAGCTTTCTTT. It codes for CASSFLDTMNTEAFF.

The V call is TRBV15, the J call TRBJ2-5; TRBD2 matches at 8 bases. The junction had 12 bases not matched to a gene; V was cut back by 1 base and J by 2 bases. CDR1 LNHNV and CDR2 YYDKDF come from the germline V gene (reference sequence). CDR3 length: 18 amino acids. The CDR3 loop is CATSRVPRWPGGQETQYF. The CDR3 DNA reads TGTGCCACCAGCAGAGTTCCCCGCTGGCCGGGGGGGCAAGAGACCCAGTACTTC. The full variable domain, rest sourced from reference TRBV15 and TRBJ2-5, is DAMVIQNPRYQVTQFGKPVTLSCSQTLNHNVMYWYQQKSSQAPKLLFHYYDKDFNNEADTPDNFQSRRPNTSFCFLDIRSPGLGDTAMYLCATSRVPRWPGGQETQYFGPGTRLLVL.

This chain's CDR3 is CASSRRNMDRPSRTF. CDR3 sequence (DNA): TGTGCCAGCAGTCGAAGGAATATGGACAGACCCTCTCGCACCTTC. The V gene is TRBV6-2 or TRBV6-3, the J gene TRBJ1-2, with D tentatively TRBD1 (6 bases). This CDR3 comprises 15 residues. Per germline, CDR1 MNHEY and CDR2 SVGEGT. The V gene lost 5 bases and the J gene lost 13 bases, with 26 bases spanning the gap.

J is TRBJ1-1 and V is TRBV28, with unresolved D. This CDR3 has 15 amino acids. Looked up from germline, CDR1 is MDHEN and CDR2 is SYDVKM. Trimming removed 2 bases from V and 10 bases from J, with 20 bases in between. The CDR3 loop is CASSLAGAGSGGAFF. As DNA, the CDR3 is TGTGCCAGCAGTTTAGCGGGCGCGGGCAGTGGTGGAGCTTTCTTT.

As to this clone: The sample carries other DNA sequences with the same CDR3. The CDR3 DNA reads TGTGCCAGCAGCTTAGGGAATCAGCCCCAGCATTTT. Translated, it gives CASSLGNQPQHF. The V and J genes are TRBV7-9 and TRBJ1-5; no clear D gene. The germline gives CDR1 SEHNR, CDR2 FQNEAQ (reference sequence). CDR3 length: 12 residues. Trimming took 1 base from V and 4 from J, leaving 2 bases between them.

The genes are TRBV18 and TRBJ2-1; 12 bases line up with TRBD2. The CDR3 loop spans 15 amino acids. The trim removed 4 bases at V and 5 bases at J, leaving 3 bases unmatched. Germline CDR1 reads KGHSH; CDR2 reads LQKENI. DNA of the CDR3: TGTGCCAGCTCACTCCGACTAGCGGGAGACAATGAGCAGTTCTTC. As protein: CASSLRLAGDNEQFF.

The J gene is TRBJ1-1, the V gene TRBV19; D is unresolved. The V end was cut by 5 bases, the J end by 0 bases, with 10 bases between. Germline-derived CDR1 and CDR2 are LNHDA and SQIVND (reference sequence). This CDR3 contains 14 residues. This CDR3 reads CASSFGSVNTEAFF. In DNA form, the CDR3 reads TGTGCCAGTAGTTTTGGGTCTGTGAACACTGAAGCTTTCTTT. Full variable domain (outside the CDR3, taken from reference TRBV19 and TRBJ1-1): DGGITQSPKYLFRKEGQNVTLSCEQNLNHDAMYWYRQDPGQGLRLIYYSQIVNDFQKGDIAEGYSVSREKKESFPLTVTSAQKNPTAFYLCASSFGSVNTEAFFGQGTRLTVV.

This rearrangement joins TRBV18 to TRBJ1-2; 8 nucleotides line up with TRBD1. Germline trimming cut 3 bases from V and 3 bases from J; bases unmatched to any gene: 9. Per germline, CDR1 KGHSH and CDR2 LQKENI. The CDR3 has 16 residues. CDR3 loop: CASSPRTGPLDYGYTF. CDR3 sequence (DNA): TGTGCCAGCTCACCCCGGACAGGGCCACTGGACTATGGCTACACCTTC.

This clone appeared once. The genes are TRBV6-5 and TRBJ2-1; 7 nucleotides agree with TRBD1. V was pared by 8 bases and J by 7 bases, with 14 bases of the junction left unmatched. Germline CDR1 reads MNHEY; CDR2 reads SVGAGI. The CDR3 consists of 15 residues. Here the CDR3 DNA reads TGTGCCAGCGTCCCGGGACAGACCATCCGGAATGAGCAGTTCTTC. This sequence encodes CASVPGQTIRNEQFF.

The table lists this clone with a count of one. The V and J genes are TRBV6-5 and TRBJ2-3; tentative D call: TRBD1 (7 bases). Germline loops: CDR1 MNHEY, CDR2 SVGAGI. This CDR3 spans 15 amino acids. The germline V and J ends were trimmed by 6 bases and 9 bases, with 22 bases remaining between them. As DNA, the CDR3 is TGTGCCAGCAGACGGACCGGAGGGGGCCGGGAGACGCAGTATTTT. This gives the protein CASRRTGGGRETQYF.

V usage is TRBV4-3 and J usage is TRBJ2-7; D is ambiguous. The CDR3 sequence is 15 residues long. CDR1 is LGHNA, CDR2 YSLEER, per germline. V was pared by 1 base and J by 0 bases, with 10 bases between. DNA of the CDR3: TGCGCCAGCAGCCAAGTTGCGATCCGCTCCTACGAGCAGTACTTC. As protein: CASSQVAIRSYEQYF.

This clone has just one count. The chain recombines TRBV12-3 or TRBV12-4 with TRBJ2-3; no clear D gene. V was clipped by 4 bases and J by 5 bases, with 10 bases between them. The CDR3 covers 13 residues. CDR3 sequence (DNA): TGTGCCAGCAGTTCAGCTCGTAGAGATACGCAGTATTTT. It is translated as CASSSARRDTQYF.

This sequence joins TRBV20-1 and TRBJ2-1, with D hard to call. V shed 4 bases and J shed 7 bases, with 8 bases lying between them. In germline, CDR1 is DFQATT, CDR2 SNEGSKA (reference sequence). The CDR3 runs to 11 residues. The CDR3 DNA reads as TGCAGTGCTAAGTTGCGGAATGAGCAGTTCTTC. Protein product: CSAKLRNEQFF.

The chain employs TRBV7-9 and TRBJ1-3, with D possibly TRBD1 on 6 matching bases. From germline, CDR1 is SEHNR and CDR2 FQNEAQ (reference sequence). This CDR3 region has 14 residues. The V end lost 2 bases, the J end lost 8 bases, and 13 bases lay between the germline ends. CDR3 loop: CASSLTQGRDTIYF. CDR3 DNA sequence: TGTGCCAGCAGCTTAACCCAGGGGAGAGACACCATATATTTT.

The chain combines TRBV3-1 (or the pseudogene TRBV3-2) with TRBJ2-7; 7 nucleotides align to TRBD2. With 2 bases clipped from V and 0 bases from J, the junction kept 4 bases outside the gene matches. Germline V gene sequence: CDR1 LGHDT, CDR2 YNNKEL (reference sequence). The CDR3 is 15 amino acids. The CDR3 sequence is CASSQRDYLSYEQYF. As DNA, the CDR3 is TGTGCCAGCAGCCAAAGGGACTATCTCTCCTACGAGCAGTACTTC.

The genes are TRBV19 and TRBJ2-7; D not resolved. Looked up from germline, CDR1 is LNHDA and CDR2 is SQIVND (reference sequence). Deletions cut 3 bases from V and 5 bases from J, with 14 bases between. This CDR3 has 14 residues. CDR3 nucleotides: TGTGCCAGTAGTATTGGACGCGACGGAGACGAGCAGTACTTC. Amino acid sequence: CASSIGRDGDEQYF.

This chain joins TRBV6-2 or TRBV6-3 and TRBJ2-5, with 7 bases identical to TRBD2. The CDR3 consists of 17 residues. Per the germline V gene, CDR1 is MNHEY and CDR2 is SVGEGT. The J segment lost 0 bases and the V segment lost 1 base, leaving 8 bases of the junction unmatched. CDR3 loop: CASSYWEGMADQETQYF. CDR3 in DNA: TGTGCCAGCAGTTACTGGGAGGGGATGGCAGACCAAGAGACCCAGTACTTC.

The chain carries TRBV28 and TRBJ2-7; D call uncertain. V lost 5 bases, J lost 2 bases, and 10 bases lay in between. In germline, CDR1 is MDHEN, CDR2 SYDVKM. This CDR3 region has 13 residues. The CDR3 is CASSPLVPYEQYF. As DNA, the CDR3 is TGTGCCAGCAGTCCGCTCGTGCCCTACGAGCAGTACTTC.

The chain carries TRBV28 and TRBJ2-2, with TRBD2 matching 7 bases. The junction had 0 bases not matched to a gene; V was cut back by 2 bases and J by 0 bases. Germline CDR1 MDHEN, CDR2 SYDVKM. This CDR3 spans 15 amino acids. This chain's CDR3 is CASSLRGANTGELFF. Here the CDR3 DNA reads TGTGCCAGCAGTTTACGGGGGGCGAACACCGGGGAGCTGTTTTTT. The full variable domain, with the rest looked up from reference TRBV28 and TRBJ2-2, is DVKVTQSSRYLVKRTGEKVFLECVQDMDHENMFWYRQDPGLGLRLIYFSYDVKMKEKGDIPEGYSVSREKKERFSLILESASTNQTSMYLCASSLRGANTGELFFGEGSRLTVL.

This clone was counted a few times. The chain carries TRBV9 and TRBJ1-6; D might be TRBD1 (6 bases). V was trimmed by 4 bases and J by 9 bases, leaving 17 bases between them. Germline V gene data show CDR1 as SGDLS and CDR2 as YYNGEE. The CDR3 is 15 residues long. The CDR3 DNA is TGTGCCAGCAGCCCCATTTTGGGGGGCGGTTCACCCCTCCACTTT. This codes for CASSPILGGGSPLHF.

V is TRBV28 and J is TRBJ1-2; the D gene is possibly TRBD1 (5 bases). There are 12 residues in the CDR3. V lost 5 bases and J lost 4, with 8 bases in between. CDR1 and CDR2 (germline): MDHEN, SYDVKM. The CDR3 sequence is CASSGGAYGYTF. As DNA, the CDR3 is TGTGCCAGCAGTGGGGGAGCCTATGGCTACACCTTC.

The chain is built from TRBV28 and TRBJ1-2, with 7 bases that match TRBD1. Germline V gene lookup returns CDR1 MDHEN and CDR2 SYDVKM. The CDR3 extends over 14 amino acids. V dropped 4 bases and J dropped 2; count of bases not matched to a gene: 4. CDR3: CASSSGQPNYGYTF. CDR3 in DNA: TGTGCCAGCAGTTCGGGACAGCCGAACTATGGCTACACCTTC.

This sequence joins TRBV18 and TRBJ2-7; D possibly uses TRBD1 or TRBD2 (7 bases each). The CDR3 is 17 amino acids. Germline assignment: CDR1 KGHSH and CDR2 LQKENI. The CDR3 DNA sequence: TGTGCTACAACCAGGGGGGGGTCTTCGCCCGAAAGAGGCGAGCAGTACTTC. It specifies CATTRGGSSPERGEQYF.

The chain joins TRBV4-3 to TRBJ1-2; 10 nucleotides match TRBD1. This CDR3 has 15 amino acids. V gave up 0 bases and J gave up 8 bases; unmatched junction bases: 6. Germline-derived CDR1 and CDR2 are LGHNA and YSLEER. The CDR3 is CASSQDETGGLGYTF. DNA of the CDR3: TGCGCCAGCAGCCAAGATGAGACAGGGGGCCTGGGCTACACCTTC.

CDR3 sequence: CASSFFYLEGKFYEQYF. Here the CDR3 DNA reads TGTGCCAGCAGCTTTTTTTATTTGGAGGGGAAGTTCTACGAGCAGTACTTC. The chain uses TRBV5-6 and TRBJ2-7, with a tentative D call TRBD2 (6 bases). The CDR3 is made up of 17 amino acids. Germline loops: CDR1 SGHDT, CDR2 YYEEEE. V lost 2 bases and J 3 bases, leaving 21 bases between the germline ends.